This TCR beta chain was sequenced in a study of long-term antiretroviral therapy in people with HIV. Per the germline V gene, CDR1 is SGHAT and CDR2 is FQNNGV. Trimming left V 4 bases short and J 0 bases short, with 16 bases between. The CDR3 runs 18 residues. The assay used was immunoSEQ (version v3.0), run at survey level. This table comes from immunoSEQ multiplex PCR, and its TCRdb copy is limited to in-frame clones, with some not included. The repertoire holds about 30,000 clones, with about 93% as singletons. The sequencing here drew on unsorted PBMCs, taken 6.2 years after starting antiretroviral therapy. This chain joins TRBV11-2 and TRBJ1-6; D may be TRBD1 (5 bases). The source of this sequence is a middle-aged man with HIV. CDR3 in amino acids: CASSSSFAGSSYNSPLHF. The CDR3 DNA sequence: TGTGCCAGCAGCTCCTCTTTTGCAGGGAGCTCCTATAATTCACCCCTCCACTTT.